This note documents a single T cell receptor beta chain sequence. This sample is part of a study of blood T cell repertoires in COVID-19. About the study: Samples representing acute and convalescent COVID-19 were sourced from the United States, Italy and Spain.

V shed 1 base, J shed 4 bases, and the junction held 6 bases outside the gene matches. The CDR3 length is 15 residues. From germline, CDR1 is SGHTA and CDR2 FQGNSA. Some clones are missing from TCRdb's copy, which holds only in-frame ones; the method was immunoSEQ multiplex PCR. Altogether under 100,000 clones are present, about 84% being singletons, with the ten largest covering about 23%. The sample comprised peripheral blood. This TCR came from an elderly man with active or convalescent COVID-19. This chain joins TRBV7-2 and TRBJ1-2, with 7 bases identical to TRBD1. CDR3 loop: CASSLEPGGGYGYTF. CDR3 coding DNA: TGTGCCAGCAGCTTAGAACCAGGGGGAGGCTATGGCTACACCTTC.